This T cell receptor (beta chain) derives from a study of circulating and synovial CD4+ cells in juvenile arthritis. Whole-study results and caveats: Bulk blood CD4 samples held at least an order of magnitude more or fewer genomes than CPL. These blood cells shared more CDR3 sequences with synovium than bulk blood.

Some clones are missing from TCRdb's copy, which holds only in-frame ones; the method was immunoSEQ multiplex PCR. The sample includes over 30,000 clones, roughly 96% of them seen just once. About this clone itself: Its specificity is unknown.

Patients with active juvenile idiopathic arthritis donated these samples. The CDR3 sequence is 15 residues long. The germline CDR1 and CDR2 sequences are MGHRA and YSYEKL. Trimming pared 3 bases from V and 3 bases from J, leaving 15 bases between. The specimen sequenced was CD4+ T cells from blood. The chain links TRBV4-1 to TRBJ2-7, with a possible D match to TRBD1 (6 bases). The sequence was obtained from a human donor with juvenile idiopathic arthritis. CDR3 bases: TGCGCCAGCAGCCACCTACAGGGTCTGGGCTACGAGCAGTACTTC. Its translation is CASSHLQGLGYEQYF.